Below, 10 T cell receptor beta chains from the same sample are listed, as sequenced in a study of T cell responses to AZD1222 COVID-19 vaccine. Repertoires were generated with immunoSEQ multiplex PCR, while TCRdb's copy carries only in-frame clones and drops some. Altogether just over 150,000 clones are present, 85% to 95% being singletons, with the ten largest covering about 1.6%. This sample comprised peripheral blood, obtained 28 days after the second AZD1222 dose. The receptors here all came from an adult who received the AZD1222 COVID-19 vaccine.

This sequence joins TRBV30 and TRBJ1-5, with a possible D match to TRBD1 (5 bases). The germline gives CDR1 GTSNPN, CDR2 SVGIG (reference sequence). Trimming cost V 2 bases and J 2 bases, with 7 bases left between them. The CDR3 is 13 residues long. This chain's CDR3 is CAWSLGGNQPQHF. DNA of the CDR3: TGTGCCTGGAGTCTAGGGGGCAATCAGCCCCAGCATTTT.

V gene TRBV28 combines with J gene TRBJ1-3; D is unclear. Germline assignment: CDR1 MDHEN and CDR2 SYDVKM. This CDR3 is built from 14 residues. V lost 6 bases to trimming and J lost 2 bases, with 11 bases between them. This chain's CDR3 is CASRSLKAGNTIYF. CDR3 sequence (DNA): TGTGCCAGCAGATCTCTAAAGGCTGGAAACACCATATATTTT.

This clone has a handful of counts. The chain couples TRBV6-5 to TRBJ2-7; D is unclear. CDR1 and CDR2 (germline): MNHEY, SVGAGI. Deletions cut 7 bases from V and 2 bases from J, with 15 bases between. The CDR3 length is 14 residues. The CDR3 bases are TGTGCCAGCACCTCCTCGGTCGGTCCCTACGAGCAGTACTTC. The encoded protein is CASTSSVGPYEQYF.

This rearrangement joins TRBV5-1 to TRBJ2-7; D unresolved. CDR1 and CDR2 from the germline V gene are SGHRS and YFSETQ. V was trimmed by 5 bases and J by 3 bases, leaving 12 bases between them. This CDR3 comprises 13 residues. This CDR3 reads CASRNSLDYEQYF. For the CDR3, the DNA is TGCGCCAGCAGGAATAGCCTCGACTACGAGCAGTACTTC.

This clone came up once. The chain combines TRBV3-1 (or the pseudogene TRBV3-2) with TRBJ2-2; unclear D gene. The CDR3 runs to 17 residues. The V gene lost 0 bases and the J gene lost 0 bases, with 11 bases spanning the gap. Per germline, CDR1 LGHDT and CDR2 YNNKEL (reference sequence). Here the CDR3 reads CASSQDHRPPNTGELFF. The CDR3 DNA reads as TGTGCCAGCAGCCAAGATCACAGACCACCGAACACCGGGGAGCTGTTTTTT.

The chain is built from TRBV28 and TRBJ2-1; D might be TRBD2 (5 bases). The V and J ends lost 11 bases and 4 bases respectively, with 18 bases between them. CDR3 length: 14 amino acids. Germline lookup yields CDR1 MDHEN and CDR2 SYDVKM. The CDR3 DNA reads as TGTGCCTCCCTCGAACAGCGGTGGTACAATGAGCAGTTCTTC. It yields the protein CASLEQRWYNEQFF.

The V and J genes are TRBV5-1 and TRBJ2-5; D not resolved. The CDR3 is 13 residues long. V shed 2 bases and J shed 1 base, with 6 bases lying between them. Germline CDR1 is SGHRS and CDR2 is YFSETQ. CDR3 residues: CASSFFLQETQYF. CDR3 nucleotides: TGCGCCAGCAGCTTTTTCCTCCAAGAGACCCAGTACTTC. Full variable domain (outside the CDR3, taken from reference TRBV5-1 and TRBJ2-5): KAGVTQTPRYLIKTRGQQVTLSCSPISGHRSVSWYQQTPGQGLQFLFEYFSETQRNKGNFPGRFSGRQFSNSRSEMNVSTLELGDSALYLCASSFFLQETQYFGPGTRLLVL.

The chain has TRBV5-1 and TRBJ2-3; D is unresolved. Germline-derived CDR1 and CDR2 are SGHRS and YFSETQ. This CDR3 is built from 15 residues. The V and J ends lost 5 bases and 4 bases respectively, with 17 bases between them. The CDR3 spells CASSPPGLMADTQYF. CDR3 nucleotide sequence: TGCGCCAGCAGTCCCCCTGGTCTTATGGCAGATACGCAGTATTTT.

The genes are TRBV5-8 and TRBJ2-5; 8 bases align to TRBD2. Germline lookup yields CDR1 SGHTS and CDR2 YDEGEE. This CDR3 is 15 amino acids long. Unmatched junction bases numbered 10, after V lost 8 bases and J lost 1 base. CDR3 nucleotides: TGTGCCAGTTCTAGGAGCGGGGGAGGCCAAGAGACCCAGTACTTC. This sequence encodes CASSRSGGGQETQYF.

This clone has just one count. This chain links TRBV3-1 (or the pseudogene TRBV3-2) with TRBJ1-2; possible D gene TRBD1, 6 bases. This CDR3 has 12 amino acids. Germline V gene sequence: CDR1 LGHDT, CDR2 YNNKEL (reference sequence). V was shortened by 4 bases and J by 7 bases, with 10 bases between the two germline ends. Here the CDR3 DNA reads TGTGCCAGCAGCCGCCCAGGGGTTGGCTACACCTTC. It is translated as CASSRPGVGYTF.